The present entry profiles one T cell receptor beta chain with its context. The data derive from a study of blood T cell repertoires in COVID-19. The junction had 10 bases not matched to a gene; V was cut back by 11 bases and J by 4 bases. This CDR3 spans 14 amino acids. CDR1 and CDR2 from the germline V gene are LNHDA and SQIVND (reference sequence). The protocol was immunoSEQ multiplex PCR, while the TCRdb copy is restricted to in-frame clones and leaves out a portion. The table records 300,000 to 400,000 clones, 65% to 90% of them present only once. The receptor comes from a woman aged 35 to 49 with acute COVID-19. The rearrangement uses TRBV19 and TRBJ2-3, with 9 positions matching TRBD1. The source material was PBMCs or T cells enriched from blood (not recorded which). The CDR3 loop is CAEKRTGEADTQYF. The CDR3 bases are TGTGCCGAAAAGAGGACAGGGGAGGCAGATACGCAGTATTTT.